This T cell receptor beta chain was profiled in a study of shared clonotypes between healthy human individuals. Trimming took 6 bases from V and 2 from J; bases not matched to a gene: 5. Germline V lookup: CDR1 LNHNV, CDR2 YYDKDF (reference sequence). The CDR3 totals 14 residues. This clone was counted a single time. Cells designated naive CD8 were CD45RO-negative and were positively selected for CCR7, with terminally differentiated effector memory CD45RA+ cells excluded. Profiled with immunoSEQ multiplex PCR; TCRdb holds only in-frame clones, not every one. The sample holds roughly 770,000 clones, 90% to 98% seen once.

This rearrangement joins TRBV15 to TRBJ2-3; TRBD2 matches at 7 bases. Sequenced sample: naive CD8+ T cells sorted from blood. This TCR was sampled from a man between 25 and 39 years old in good health. This chain's CDR3 is CATSPLADTDTQYF. The CDR3 DNA sequence: TGTGCCACCAGTCCCCTAGCGGACACAGATACGCAGTATTTT.